This entry lists 3 T cell receptor beta chains sequenced from one sample in a study of vaccination effects on CD4 cells after COVID-19. These TCRs are of unknown antigen specificity. The ViraFEST assay expanded antigen-specific CD4+ T cells with viral peptide pools before sequencing. Researchers isolated CD4+ T cells once less than twelve days of culture had elapsed. The person was diagnosed with PCR-confirmed SARS-CoV-2 infection between March and December 2020. Only in-frame clones appear in the TCRdb table, and some are missing; sequencing was by immunoSEQ multiplex PCR. This sample carries 40,000 to 50,000 clones, 65% to 70% of them seen once, and the ten largest clones take 30% to 40%. The sequenced sample was CD4+ T cells from PBMCs cultured with a peptide pool, obtained before COVID-19 vaccination. The receptor source for this set is a human donor who had a prior SARS-CoV-2 infection.

V and J are TRBV10-3 and TRBJ1-2; D gene unclear. Germline V lookup: CDR1 ENHRY, CDR2 SYGVKD. V lost 3 bases and J 3 bases, leaving 8 bases between the germline ends. The CDR3 totals 13 residues. Here the CDR3 reads CAISEEQDYGYTF. CDR3 in DNA: TGTGCCATCAGTGAAGAGCAGGACTATGGCTACACCTTC.

This sequence joins TRBV5-4 and TRBJ2-1, with 16 nucleotides matching TRBD2. CDR3 length equals 18 residues. Germline lookup yields CDR1 SGHNT and CDR2 YYREEE (reference sequence). Trimming at V came to 4 bases and at J to 7 bases, leaving 11 bases not matched to a gene. The CDR3 spells CASSPGTSGGASINEQFF. The CDR3, as DNA: TGTGCCAGCAGCCCCGGGACTAGCGGGGGGGCGTCAATAAATGAGCAGTTCTTC.

The genes are TRBV20-1 and TRBJ2-5; tentative D call: TRBD2 (5 bases). Per the germline V gene, CDR1 is DFQATT and CDR2 is SNEGSKA (reference sequence). Trimming removed 3 bases from V and 4 bases from J, with 12 bases in between. The CDR3 runs to 13 residues. The CDR3 region is CSASVSGTETQYF. CDR3 DNA: TGCAGTGCTAGTGTCAGCGGTACAGAGACCCAGTACTTC.